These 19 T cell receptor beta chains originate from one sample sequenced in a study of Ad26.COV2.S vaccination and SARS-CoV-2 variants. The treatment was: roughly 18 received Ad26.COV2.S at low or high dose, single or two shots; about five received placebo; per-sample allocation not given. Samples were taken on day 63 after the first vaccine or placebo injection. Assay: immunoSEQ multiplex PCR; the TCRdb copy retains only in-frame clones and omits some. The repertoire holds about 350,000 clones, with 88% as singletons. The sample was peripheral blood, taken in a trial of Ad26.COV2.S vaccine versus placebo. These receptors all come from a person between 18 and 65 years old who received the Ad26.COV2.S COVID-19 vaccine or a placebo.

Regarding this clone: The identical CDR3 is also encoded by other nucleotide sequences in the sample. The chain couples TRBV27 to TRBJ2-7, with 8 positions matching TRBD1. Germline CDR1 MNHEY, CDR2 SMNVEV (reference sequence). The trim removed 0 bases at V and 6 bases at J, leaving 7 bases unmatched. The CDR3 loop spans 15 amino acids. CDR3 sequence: CASSLSGQGAGEQYF. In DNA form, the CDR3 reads TGTGCCAGCAGTTTATCGGGGCAGGGGGCTGGCGAGCAGTACTTC.

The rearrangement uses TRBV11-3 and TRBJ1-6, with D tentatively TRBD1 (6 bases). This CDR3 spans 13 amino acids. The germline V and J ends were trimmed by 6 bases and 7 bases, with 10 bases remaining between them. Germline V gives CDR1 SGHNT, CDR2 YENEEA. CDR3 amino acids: CASSRDTNSPLHF. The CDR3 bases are TGTGCCAGCAGTCGGGACACCAATTCACCCCTCCACTTT.

The DNA for the CDR3 is TGTGCCAGCAGCCAACTAGGGAGGGGTAAGGACACTGAAGCTTTCTTT. Translation gives CASSQLGRGKDTEAFF. The chain carries TRBV3-1 (or the pseudogene TRBV3-2) and TRBJ1-1; D possibly corresponds to TRBD1 (5 bases). Trimming cost V 2 bases and J 3 bases, with 16 bases left between them. Germline V lookup: CDR1 LGHDT, CDR2 YNNKEL (reference sequence). The length of the CDR3 is 16 residues.

CDR3: CASSVDPVMNTEAFF. In DNA form, the CDR3 reads TGTGCCAGCAGCGTAGATCCGGTAATGAACACTGAAGCTTTCTTT. The chain combines TRBV9 with TRBJ1-1, with D uncertain. This CDR3 contains 15 residues. The germline V gene has CDR1 SGDLS and CDR2 YYNGEE. V was trimmed by 0 bases and J by 0 bases, leaving 9 bases between them. Using reference TRBV9 and TRBJ1-1 for the parts outside the CDR3, the full variable domain is DSGVTQTPKHLITATGQRVTLRCSPRSGDLSVYWYQQSLDQGLQFLIQYYNGEERAKGNILERFSAQQFPDLHSELNLSSLELGDSALYFCASSVDPVMNTEAFFGQGTRLTVV.

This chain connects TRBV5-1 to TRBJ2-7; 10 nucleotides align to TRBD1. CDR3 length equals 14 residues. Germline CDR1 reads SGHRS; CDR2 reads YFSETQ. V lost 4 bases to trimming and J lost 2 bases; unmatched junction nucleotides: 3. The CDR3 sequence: CASSIGTGAYEQYF. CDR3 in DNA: TGCGCCAGCAGCATCGGGACAGGGGCCTACGAGCAGTACTTC.

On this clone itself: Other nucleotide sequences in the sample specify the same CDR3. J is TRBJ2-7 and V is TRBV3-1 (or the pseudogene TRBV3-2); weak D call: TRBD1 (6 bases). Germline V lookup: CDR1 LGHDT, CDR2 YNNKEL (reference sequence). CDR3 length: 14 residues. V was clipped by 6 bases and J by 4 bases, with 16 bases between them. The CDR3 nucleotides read TGTGCCAGCAGTCAGACAGGTGTTCAATACGAGCAGTACTTC. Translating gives CASSQTGVQYEQYF.

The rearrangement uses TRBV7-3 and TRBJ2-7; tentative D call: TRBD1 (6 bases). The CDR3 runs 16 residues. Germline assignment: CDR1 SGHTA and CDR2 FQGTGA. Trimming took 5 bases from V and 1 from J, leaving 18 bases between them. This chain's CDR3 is CASSPRAGTRSYEQYF. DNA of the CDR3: TGTGCCAGCAGCCCCAGGGCCGGGACAAGGTCCTACGAGCAGTACTTC. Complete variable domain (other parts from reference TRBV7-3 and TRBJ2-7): GAGVSQTPSNKVTEKGKYVELRCDPISGHTALYWYRQSLGQGPEFLIYFQGTGAADDSGLPNDRFFAVRPEGSVSTLKIQRTERGDSAVYLCASSPRAGTRSYEQYFGPGTRLTVT.

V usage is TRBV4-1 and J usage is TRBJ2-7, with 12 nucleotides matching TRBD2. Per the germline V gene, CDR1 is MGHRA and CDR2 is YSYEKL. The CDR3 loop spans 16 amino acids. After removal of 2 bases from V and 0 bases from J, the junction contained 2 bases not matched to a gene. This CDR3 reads CASSQLLAGGSYEQYF. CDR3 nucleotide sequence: TGCGCCAGCAGCCAACTACTAGCGGGAGGCTCCTACGAGCAGTACTTC.

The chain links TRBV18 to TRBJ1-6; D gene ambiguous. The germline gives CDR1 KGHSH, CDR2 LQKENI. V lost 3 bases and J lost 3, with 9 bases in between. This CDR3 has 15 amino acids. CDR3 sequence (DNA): TGTGCCAGCTCACCGGGCCTTGGCTATAATTCACCCCTCCACTTT. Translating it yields CASSPGLGYNSPLHF.

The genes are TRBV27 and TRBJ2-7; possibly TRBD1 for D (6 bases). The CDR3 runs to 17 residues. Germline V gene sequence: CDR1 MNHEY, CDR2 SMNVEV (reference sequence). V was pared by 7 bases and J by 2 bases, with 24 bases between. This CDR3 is CASNLGDTSRGTYEQYF. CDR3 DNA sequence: TGTGCCAGCAATCTAGGGGACACGTCCCGAGGGACCTACGAGCAGTACTTC.

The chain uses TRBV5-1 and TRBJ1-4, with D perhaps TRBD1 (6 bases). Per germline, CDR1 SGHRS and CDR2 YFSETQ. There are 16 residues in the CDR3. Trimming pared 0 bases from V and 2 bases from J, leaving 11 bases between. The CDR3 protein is CASSLASQGTNEKLFF. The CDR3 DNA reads TGCGCCAGCAGCTTGGCGTCACAGGGTACTAATGAAAAACTGTTTTTT.

In DNA form, the CDR3 reads TGTGCCAGCCATAAGTGGGGGACAGCTTTCTTT. Amino acids: CASHKWGTAFF. The chain couples TRBV28 to TRBJ1-1, with a tentative D call TRBD1 (5 bases). This CDR3 region has 11 residues. Germline lookup yields CDR1 MDHEN and CDR2 SYDVKM. Trimming left V 8 bases short and J 10 bases short, with 14 bases between.

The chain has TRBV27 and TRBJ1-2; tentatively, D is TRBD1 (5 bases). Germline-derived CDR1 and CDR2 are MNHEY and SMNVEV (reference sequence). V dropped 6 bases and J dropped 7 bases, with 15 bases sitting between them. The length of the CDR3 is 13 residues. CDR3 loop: CASSRQRGIGYTF. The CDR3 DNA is TGTGCCAGCAGCCGACAGCGGGGTATTGGCTACACCTTC.

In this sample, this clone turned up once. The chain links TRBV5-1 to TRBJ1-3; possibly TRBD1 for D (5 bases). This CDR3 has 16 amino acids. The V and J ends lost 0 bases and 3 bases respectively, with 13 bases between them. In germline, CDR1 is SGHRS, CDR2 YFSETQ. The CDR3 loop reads CASSLDGRGFGNTIYF. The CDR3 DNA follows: TGCGCCAGCAGCTTGGATGGAAGGGGCTTTGGAAACACCATATATTTT.

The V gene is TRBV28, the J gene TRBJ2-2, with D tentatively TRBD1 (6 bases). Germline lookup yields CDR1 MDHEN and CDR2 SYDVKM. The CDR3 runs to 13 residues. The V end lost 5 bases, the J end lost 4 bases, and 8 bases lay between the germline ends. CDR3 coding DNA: TGTGCCAGCAGTGGGACACTCACCGGGGAGCTGTTTTTT. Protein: CASSGTLTGELFF. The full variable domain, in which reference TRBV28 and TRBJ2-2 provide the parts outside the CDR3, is DVKVTQSSRYLVKRTGEKVFLECVQDMDHENMFWYRQDPGLGLRLIYFSYDVKMKEKGDIPEGYSVSREKKERFSLILESASTNQTSMYLCASSGTLTGELFFGEGSRLTVL.

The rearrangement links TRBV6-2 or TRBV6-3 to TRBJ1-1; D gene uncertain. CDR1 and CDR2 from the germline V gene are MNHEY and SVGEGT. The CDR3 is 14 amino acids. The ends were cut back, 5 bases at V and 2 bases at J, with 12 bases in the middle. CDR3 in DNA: TGTGCCAGCAGTAGACCGCGACCCAACACTGAAGCTTTCTTT. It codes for CASSRPRPNTEAFF.

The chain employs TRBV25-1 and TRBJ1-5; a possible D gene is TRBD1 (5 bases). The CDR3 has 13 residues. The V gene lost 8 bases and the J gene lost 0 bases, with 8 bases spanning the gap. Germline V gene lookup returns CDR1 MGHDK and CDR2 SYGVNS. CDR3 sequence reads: CASRGASNQPQHF. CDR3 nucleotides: TGTGCCAGCCGCGGGGCTAGCAATCAGCCCCAGCATTTT.

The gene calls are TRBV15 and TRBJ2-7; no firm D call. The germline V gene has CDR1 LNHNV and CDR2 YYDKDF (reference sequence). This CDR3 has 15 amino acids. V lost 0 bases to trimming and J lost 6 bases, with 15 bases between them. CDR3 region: CATSREPQTMGEQYF. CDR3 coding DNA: TGTGCCACCAGCAGAGAACCCCAAACTATGGGCGAGCAGTACTTC.

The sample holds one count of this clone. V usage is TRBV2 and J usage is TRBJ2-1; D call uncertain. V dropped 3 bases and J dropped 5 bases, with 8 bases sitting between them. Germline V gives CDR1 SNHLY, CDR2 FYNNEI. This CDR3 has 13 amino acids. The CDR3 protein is CASSDPRNNEQFF. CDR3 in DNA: TGTGCCAGCAGTGATCCGAGAAACAATGAGCAGTTCTTC.